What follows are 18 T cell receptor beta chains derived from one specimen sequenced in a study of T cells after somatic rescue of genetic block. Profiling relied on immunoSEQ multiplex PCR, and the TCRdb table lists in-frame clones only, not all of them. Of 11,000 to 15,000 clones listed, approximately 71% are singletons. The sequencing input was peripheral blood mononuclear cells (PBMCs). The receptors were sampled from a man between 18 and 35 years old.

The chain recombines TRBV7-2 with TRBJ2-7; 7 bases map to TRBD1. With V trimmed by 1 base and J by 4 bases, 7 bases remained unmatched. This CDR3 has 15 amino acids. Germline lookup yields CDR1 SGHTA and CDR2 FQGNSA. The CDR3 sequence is CASSLDRGRGYEQYF. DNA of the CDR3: TGTGCCAGCAGCTTAGACAGGGGAAGGGGATACGAGCAGTACTTC.

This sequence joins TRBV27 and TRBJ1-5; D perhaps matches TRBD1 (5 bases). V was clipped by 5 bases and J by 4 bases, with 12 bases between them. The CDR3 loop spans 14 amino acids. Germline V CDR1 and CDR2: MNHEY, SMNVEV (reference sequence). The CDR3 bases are TGTGCCAGCAGTCCAGGGACCCGAAATCAGCCCCAGCATTTT. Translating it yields CASSPGTRNQPQHF.

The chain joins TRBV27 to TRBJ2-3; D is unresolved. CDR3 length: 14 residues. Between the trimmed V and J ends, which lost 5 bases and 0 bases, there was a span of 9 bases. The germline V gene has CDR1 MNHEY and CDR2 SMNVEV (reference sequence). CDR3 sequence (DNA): TGTGCCAGCAGTCCGACGGTGAGCACAGATACGCAGTATTTT. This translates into CASSPTVSTDTQYF.

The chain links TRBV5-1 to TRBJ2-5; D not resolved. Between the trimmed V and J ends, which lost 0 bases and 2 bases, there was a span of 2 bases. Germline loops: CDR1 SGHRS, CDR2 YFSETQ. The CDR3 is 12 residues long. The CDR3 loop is CASSLGQETQYF. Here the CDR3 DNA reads TGCGCCAGCAGCTTGGGTCAAGAGACCCAGTACTTC.

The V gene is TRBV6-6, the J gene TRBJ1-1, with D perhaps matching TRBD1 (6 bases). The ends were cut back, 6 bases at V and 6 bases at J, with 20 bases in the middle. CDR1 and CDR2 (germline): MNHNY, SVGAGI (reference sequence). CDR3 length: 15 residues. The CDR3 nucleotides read TGTGCCAGCAGCCCGGGGGCGGGCGGGGCCCCTGAAGCTTTCTTT. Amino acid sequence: CASSPGAGGAPEAFF.

CDR3 nucleotides: TGCAGTGCTAGAGAGTTCTACGAGCAGTACTTC. This encodes CSAREFYEQYF. V gene TRBV20-1 combines with J gene TRBJ2-7; D ambiguous. Germline CDR1 and CDR2: DFQATT and SNEGSKA (reference sequence). Trimming shortened V by 0 bases and J by 3 bases, and 3 bases separated the two germline ends. The length of the CDR3 is 11 residues.

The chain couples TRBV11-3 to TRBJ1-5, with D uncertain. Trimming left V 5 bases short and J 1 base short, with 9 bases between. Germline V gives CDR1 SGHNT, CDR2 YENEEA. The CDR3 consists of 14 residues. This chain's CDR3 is CASSPWGSNQPQHF. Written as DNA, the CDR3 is TGTGCCAGCAGCCCTTGGGGAAGCAATCAGCCCCAGCATTTT.

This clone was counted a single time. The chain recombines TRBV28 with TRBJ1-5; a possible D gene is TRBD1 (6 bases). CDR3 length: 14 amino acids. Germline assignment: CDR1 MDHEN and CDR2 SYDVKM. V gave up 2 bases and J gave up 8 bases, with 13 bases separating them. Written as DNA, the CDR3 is TGTGCCAGCAGTTTAACTAGAGGGGGGAAGCCCCAGCATTTT. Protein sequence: CASSLTRGGKPQHF.

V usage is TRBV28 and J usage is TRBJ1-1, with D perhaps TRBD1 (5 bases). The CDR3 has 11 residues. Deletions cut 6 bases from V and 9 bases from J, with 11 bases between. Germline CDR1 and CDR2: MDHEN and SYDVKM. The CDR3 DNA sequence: TGTGCCAGCAGGGCGGGGCGCAAAGCTTTCTTT. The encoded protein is CASRAGRKAFF.

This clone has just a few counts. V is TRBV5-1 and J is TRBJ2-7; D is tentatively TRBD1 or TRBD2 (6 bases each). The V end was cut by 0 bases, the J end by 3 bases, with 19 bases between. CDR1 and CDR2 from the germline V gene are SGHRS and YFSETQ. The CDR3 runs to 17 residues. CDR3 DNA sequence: TGCGCCAGCAGCTTGGGAAGGGGGGCTCCTTCGGGCTACGAGCAGTACTTC. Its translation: CASSLGRGAPSGYEQYF.

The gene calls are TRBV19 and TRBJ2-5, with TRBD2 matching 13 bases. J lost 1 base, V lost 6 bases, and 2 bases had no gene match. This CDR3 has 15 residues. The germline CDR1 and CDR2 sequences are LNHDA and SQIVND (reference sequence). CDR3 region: CASRRLAGGQETQYF. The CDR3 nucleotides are TGTGCCAGTAGAAGACTAGCGGGAGGCCAAGAGACCCAGTACTTC.

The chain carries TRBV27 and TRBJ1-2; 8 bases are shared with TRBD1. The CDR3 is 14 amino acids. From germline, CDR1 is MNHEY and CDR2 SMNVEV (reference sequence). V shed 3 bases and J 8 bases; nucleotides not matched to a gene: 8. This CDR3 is CASSFRQGRKGYTF. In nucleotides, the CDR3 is TGTGCCAGCAGTTTCCGACAGGGGAGGAAAGGCTACACCTTC.

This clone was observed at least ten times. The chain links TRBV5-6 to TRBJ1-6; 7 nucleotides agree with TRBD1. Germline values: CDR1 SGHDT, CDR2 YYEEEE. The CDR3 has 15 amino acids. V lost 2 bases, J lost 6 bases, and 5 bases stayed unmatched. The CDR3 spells CASSFSGTANSPLHF. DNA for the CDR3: TGTGCCAGCAGCTTCTCCGGGACAGCTAATTCACCCCTCCACTTT.

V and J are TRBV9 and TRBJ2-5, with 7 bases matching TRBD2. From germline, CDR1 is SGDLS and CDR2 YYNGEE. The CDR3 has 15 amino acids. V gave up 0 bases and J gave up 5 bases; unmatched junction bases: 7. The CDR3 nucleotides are TGTGCCAGCAGCGTAGAGTCCGGGAGGCACGAGACCCAGTACTTC. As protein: CASSVESGRHETQYF.

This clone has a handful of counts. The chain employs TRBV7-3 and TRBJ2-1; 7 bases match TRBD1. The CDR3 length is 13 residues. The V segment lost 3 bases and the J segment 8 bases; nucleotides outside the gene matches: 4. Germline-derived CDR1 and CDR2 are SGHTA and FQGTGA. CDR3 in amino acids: CASSLNRGHEQFF. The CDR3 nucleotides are TGTGCCAGCAGCTTGAACAGGGGACATGAGCAGTTCTTC. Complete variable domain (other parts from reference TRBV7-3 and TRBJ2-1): GAGVSQTPSNKVTEKGKYVELRCDPISGHTALYWYRQSLGQGPEFLIYFQGTGAADDSGLPNDRFFAVRPEGSVSTLKIQRTERGDSAVYLCASSLNRGHEQFFGPGTRLTVL.

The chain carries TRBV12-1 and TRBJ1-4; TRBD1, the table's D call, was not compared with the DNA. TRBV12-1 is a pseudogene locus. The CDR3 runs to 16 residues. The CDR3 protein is CASSFARDRGNEKLFF. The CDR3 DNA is TGTGCCAGCAGCTTTGCCAGGGACAGGGGGAATGAAAAACTGTTTTTT.

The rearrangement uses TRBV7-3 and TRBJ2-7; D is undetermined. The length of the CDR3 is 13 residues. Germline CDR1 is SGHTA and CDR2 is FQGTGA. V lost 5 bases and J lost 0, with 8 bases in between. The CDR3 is CASSADSSYEQYF. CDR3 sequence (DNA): TGTGCCAGCAGCGCCGACTCCTCCTACGAGCAGTACTTC.

The CDR3 nucleotides are TGTGCCAGCAGCTTTAGGGGACAGCTTAATGAAAAACTGTTTTTT. Protein: CASSFRGQLNEKLFF. This chain connects TRBV5-5 to TRBJ1-4; TRBD1 matches 7 bases. The CDR3 consists of 15 residues. Germline-derived CDR1 and CDR2 are SGHKS and YYEKEE (reference sequence). V shed 2 bases, J shed 4 bases, and the junction held 5 bases outside the gene matches.